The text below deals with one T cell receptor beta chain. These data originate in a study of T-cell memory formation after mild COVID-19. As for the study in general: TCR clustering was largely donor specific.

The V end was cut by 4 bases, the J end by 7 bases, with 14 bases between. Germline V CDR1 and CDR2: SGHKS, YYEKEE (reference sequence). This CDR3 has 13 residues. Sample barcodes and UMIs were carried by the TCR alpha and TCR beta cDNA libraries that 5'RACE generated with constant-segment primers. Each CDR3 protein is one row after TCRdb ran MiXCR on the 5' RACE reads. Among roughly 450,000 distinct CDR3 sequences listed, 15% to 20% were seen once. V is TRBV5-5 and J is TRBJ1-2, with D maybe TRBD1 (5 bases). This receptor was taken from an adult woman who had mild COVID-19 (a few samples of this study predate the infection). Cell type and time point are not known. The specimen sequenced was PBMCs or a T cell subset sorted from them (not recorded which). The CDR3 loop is CASSLQGTGGYTF. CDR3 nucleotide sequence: TGTGCCAGCAGCCTCCAGGGAACGGGTGGCTACACCTTC.